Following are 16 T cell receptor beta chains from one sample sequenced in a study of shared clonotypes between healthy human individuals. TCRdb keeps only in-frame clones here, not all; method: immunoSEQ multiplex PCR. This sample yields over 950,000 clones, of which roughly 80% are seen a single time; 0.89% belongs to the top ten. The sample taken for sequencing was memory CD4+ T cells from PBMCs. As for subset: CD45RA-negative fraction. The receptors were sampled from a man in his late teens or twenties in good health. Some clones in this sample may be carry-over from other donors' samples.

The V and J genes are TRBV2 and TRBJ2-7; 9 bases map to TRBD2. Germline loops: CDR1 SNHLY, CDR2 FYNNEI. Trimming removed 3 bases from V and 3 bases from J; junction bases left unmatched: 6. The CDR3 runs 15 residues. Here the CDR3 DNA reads TGTGCCAGCAGTGATGTCGGACTAGCGCACTACGAGCAGTACTTC. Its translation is CASSDVGLAHYEQYF.

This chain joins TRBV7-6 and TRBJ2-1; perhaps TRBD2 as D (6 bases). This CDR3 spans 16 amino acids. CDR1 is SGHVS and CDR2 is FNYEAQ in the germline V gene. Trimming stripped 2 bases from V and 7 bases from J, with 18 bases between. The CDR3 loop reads CASSLIVAGFGNEQFF. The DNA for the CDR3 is TGTGCCAGCAGCTTAATTGTGGCGGGATTCGGAAATGAGCAGTTCTTC.

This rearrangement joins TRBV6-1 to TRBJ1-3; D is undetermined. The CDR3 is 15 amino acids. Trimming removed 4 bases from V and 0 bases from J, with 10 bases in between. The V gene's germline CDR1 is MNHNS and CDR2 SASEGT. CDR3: CASSVGLSSGNTIYF. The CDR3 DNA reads TGTGCCAGCAGTGTCGGCCTGAGCTCTGGAAACACCATATATTTT.

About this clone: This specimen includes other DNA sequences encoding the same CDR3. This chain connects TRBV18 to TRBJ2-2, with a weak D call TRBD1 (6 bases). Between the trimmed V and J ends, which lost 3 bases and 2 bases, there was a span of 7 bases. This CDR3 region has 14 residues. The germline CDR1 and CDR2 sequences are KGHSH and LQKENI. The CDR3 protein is CASSPGQNTGELFF. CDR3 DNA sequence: TGTGCCAGCTCACCGGGACAAAACACCGGGGAGCTGTTTTTT. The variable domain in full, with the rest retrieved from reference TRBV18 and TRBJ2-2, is NAGVMQNPRHLVRRRGQEARLRCSPMKGHSHVYWYRQLPEEGLKFMVYLQKENIIDESGMPKERFSAEFPKEGPSILRIQQVVRGDSAAYFCASSPGQNTGELFFGEGSRLTVL.

For the CDR3, the DNA is TGTGCCAGCAGCTTGGCGGCGGCGTCGAAAGCTTTCTTT. Its translation is CASSLAAASKAFF. The rearrangement joins TRBV5-6 to TRBJ1-1; D not resolved. CDR1 and CDR2 from the germline V gene are SGHDT and YYEEEE. CDR3 length: 13 amino acids. The ends were cut back, 0 bases at V and 9 bases at J, with 12 bases in the middle.

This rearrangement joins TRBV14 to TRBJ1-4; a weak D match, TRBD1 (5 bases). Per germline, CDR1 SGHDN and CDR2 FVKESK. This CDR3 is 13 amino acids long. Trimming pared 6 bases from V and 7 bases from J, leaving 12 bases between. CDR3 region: CASRGLLGEKLFF. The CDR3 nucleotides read TGTGCCAGCAGGGGGCTCTTAGGTGAAAAACTGTTTTTT. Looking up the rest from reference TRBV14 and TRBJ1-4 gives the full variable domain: EAGVTQFPSHSVIEKGQTVTLRCDPISGHDNLYWYRRVMGKEIKFLLHFVKESKQDESGMPNNRFLAERTGGTYSTLKVQPAELEDSGVYFCASRGLLGEKLFFGSGTQLSVL.

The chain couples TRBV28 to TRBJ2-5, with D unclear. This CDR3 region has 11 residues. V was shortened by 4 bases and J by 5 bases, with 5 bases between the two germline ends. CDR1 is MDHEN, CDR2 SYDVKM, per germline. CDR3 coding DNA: TGTGCCAGCAGTTATTTGGAGACCCAGTACTTC. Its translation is CASSYLETQYF.

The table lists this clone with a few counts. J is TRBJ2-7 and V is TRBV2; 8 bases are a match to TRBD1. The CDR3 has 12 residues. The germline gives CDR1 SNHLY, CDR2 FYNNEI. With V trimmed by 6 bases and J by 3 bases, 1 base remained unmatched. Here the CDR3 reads CASRGQGYEQYF. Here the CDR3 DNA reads TGTGCCAGCAGAGGACAGGGCTACGAGCAGTACTTC.

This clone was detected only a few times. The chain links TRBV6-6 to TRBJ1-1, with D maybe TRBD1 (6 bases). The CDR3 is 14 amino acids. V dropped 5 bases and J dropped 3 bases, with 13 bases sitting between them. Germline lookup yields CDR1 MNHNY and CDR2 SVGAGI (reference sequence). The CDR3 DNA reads TGTGCCAGCAGTAAACAGGGCAGAGACACTGAAGCTTTCTTT. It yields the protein CASSKQGRDTEAFF.

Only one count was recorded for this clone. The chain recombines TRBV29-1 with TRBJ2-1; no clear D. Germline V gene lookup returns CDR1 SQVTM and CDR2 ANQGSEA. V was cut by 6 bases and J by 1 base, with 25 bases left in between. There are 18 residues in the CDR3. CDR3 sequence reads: CSVHDLGRLVGSYNEQFF. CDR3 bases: TGCAGCGTCCATGATCTAGGGCGGCTTGTTGGGTCCTACAATGAGCAGTTCTTC.

The CDR3: CASSPGQGSSGANVLTF. CDR3 DNA: TGCGCCAGCAGCCCAGGACAGGGGAGCTCTGGGGCCAACGTCCTGACTTTC. This chain uses TRBV4-3 with TRBJ2-6, with 9 bases aligning to TRBD1. CDR3 length: 17 amino acids. The ends lost 4 bases at V and 0 bases at J; junction bases unmatched: 4. Germline V lookup: CDR1 LGHNA, CDR2 YSLEER.

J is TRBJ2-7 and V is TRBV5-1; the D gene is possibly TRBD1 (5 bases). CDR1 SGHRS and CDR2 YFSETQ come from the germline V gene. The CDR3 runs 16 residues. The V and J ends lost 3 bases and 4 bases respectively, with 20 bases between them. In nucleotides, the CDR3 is TGCGCCAGCAGCTCCAGACACTTTGAAAAGGGGTACGAGCAGTACTTC. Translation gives CASSSRHFEKGYEQYF. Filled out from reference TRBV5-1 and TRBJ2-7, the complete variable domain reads KAGVTQTPRYLIKTRGQQVTLSCSPISGHRSVSWYQQTPGQGLQFLFEYFSETQRNKGNFPGRFSGRQFSNSRSEMNVSTLELGDSALYLCASSSRHFEKGYEQYFGPGTRLTVT.

CDR3 sequence reads: CASSLDRLAGVSYNEQFF. The CDR3 region has the DNA TGTGCCAGCAGCTTAGACAGACTAGCGGGAGTATCCTACAATGAGCAGTTCTTC. This chain links TRBV7-9 with TRBJ2-1; the match to TRBD2 covers 12 bases. The V and J ends lost 1 base and 1 base, in that order; junction bases with no gene match: 5. Germline CDR1 and CDR2: SEHNR and FQNEAQ (reference sequence). CDR3 length: 18 amino acids.

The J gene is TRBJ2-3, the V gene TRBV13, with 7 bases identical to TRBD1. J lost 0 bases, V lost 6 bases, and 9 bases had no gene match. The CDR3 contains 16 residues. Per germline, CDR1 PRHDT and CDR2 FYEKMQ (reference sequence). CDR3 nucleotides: TGTGCCAGCAGTCATCCCCCGACAGGGAGCACAGATACGCAGTATTTT. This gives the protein CASSHPPTGSTDTQYF.

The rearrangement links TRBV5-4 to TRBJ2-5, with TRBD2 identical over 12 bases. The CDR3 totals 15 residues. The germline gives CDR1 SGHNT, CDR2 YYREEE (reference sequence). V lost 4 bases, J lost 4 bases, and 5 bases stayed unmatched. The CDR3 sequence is CASSETSGSLETQYF. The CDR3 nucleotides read TGTGCCAGCAGCGAGACTAGCGGGAGCTTAGAGACCCAGTACTTC.

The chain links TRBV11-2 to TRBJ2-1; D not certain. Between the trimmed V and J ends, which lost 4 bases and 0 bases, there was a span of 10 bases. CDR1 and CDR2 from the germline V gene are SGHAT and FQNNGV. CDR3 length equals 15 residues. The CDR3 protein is CASSSSSNSYNEQFF. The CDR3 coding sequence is TGTGCCAGCAGCTCCTCCTCTAACTCCTACAATGAGCAGTTCTTC. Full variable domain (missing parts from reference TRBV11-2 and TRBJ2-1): EAGVAQSPRYKIIEKRQSVAFWCNPISGHATLYWYQQILGQGPKLLIQFQNNGVVDDSQLPKDRFSAERLKGVDSTLKIQPAKLEDSAVYLCASSSSSNSYNEQFFGPGTRLTVL.